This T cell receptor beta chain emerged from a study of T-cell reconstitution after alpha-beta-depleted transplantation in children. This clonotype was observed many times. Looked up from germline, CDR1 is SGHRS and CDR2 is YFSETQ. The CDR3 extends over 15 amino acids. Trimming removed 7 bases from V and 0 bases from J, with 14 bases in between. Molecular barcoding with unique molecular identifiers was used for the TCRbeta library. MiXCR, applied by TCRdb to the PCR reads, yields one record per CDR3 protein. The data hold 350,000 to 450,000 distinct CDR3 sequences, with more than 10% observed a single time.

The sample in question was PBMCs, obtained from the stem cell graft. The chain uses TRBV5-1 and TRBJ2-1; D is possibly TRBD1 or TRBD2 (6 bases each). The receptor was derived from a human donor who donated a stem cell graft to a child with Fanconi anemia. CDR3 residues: CASERGGGSYNEQFF. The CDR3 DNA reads TGCGCCAGCGAAAGAGGAGGGGGCTCCTACAATGAGCAGTTCTTC.